This entry lists 26 T cell receptor beta chains sequenced from one sample in a study of shared clonotypes between healthy human individuals. Clones were sequenced by immunoSEQ multiplex PCR, and TCRdb holds only the in-frame ones, with some missing. Of 2 million or so clones listed, over 85% are singletons. Sample: naive CD4+ T cells sorted from blood. Subset in this sample: CD45RA+ positively selected. The receptors derive from a man younger than 30 in good health.

This clone was counted a single time. This chain connects TRBV5-1 to TRBJ1-2, with 11 bases fitting TRBD1. V shed 4 bases and J 6 bases; nucleotides not matched to a gene: 5. The CDR3 loop spans 14 amino acids. CDR1 and CDR2 from the germline V gene are SGHRS and YFSETQ. Here the CDR3 reads CASSEGQGADGYTF. The CDR3, as DNA: TGCGCCAGCAGCGAAGGACAGGGGGCCGATGGCTACACCTTC. The complete variable domain, with remaining parts taken from reference TRBV5-1 and TRBJ1-2, reads KAGVTQTPRYLIKTRGQQVTLSCSPISGHRSVSWYQQTPGQGLQFLFEYFSETQRNKGNFPGRFSGRQFSNSRSEMNVSTLELGDSALYLCASSEGQGADGYTFGSGTRLTVV.

Here the CDR3 reads CASSVFGQAEAFF. The CDR3, as DNA: TGTGCCAGCAGTGTCTTTGGGCAGGCTGAAGCTTTCTTT. This chain connects TRBV2 to TRBJ1-1, with D uncertain. CDR3 size: 13 residues. V was pared by 4 bases and J by 6 bases, with 12 bases between. The germline CDR1 and CDR2 sequences are SNHLY and FYNNEI.

The chain is built from TRBV7-2 and TRBJ2-3; 8 bases agree with TRBD2. This CDR3 has 14 residues. Trimming took 3 bases from V and 3 from J; bases not matched to a gene: 2. CDR1 is SGHTA, CDR2 FQGNSA, per germline. This CDR3 reads CASSFSGVTDTQYF. CDR3 nucleotide sequence: TGTGCCAGCAGCTTTAGCGGGGTTACAGATACGCAGTATTTT.

This CDR3 reads CASSLPPGTGELFF. CDR3 sequence (DNA): TGTGCCAGCAGCCTTCCTCCGGGGACCGGGGAGCTGTTTTTT. The chain employs TRBV5-4 and TRBJ2-2, with a tentative D call TRBD2 (5 bases). Germline values: CDR1 SGHNT, CDR2 YYREEE (reference sequence). The V end lost 4 bases, the J end lost 5 bases, and 12 bases lay between the germline ends. CDR3 length: 14 residues.

For this clone: The junction does not match germline at one end; this may be a read error. The V gene is TRBV7-7, the J gene TRBJ2-2; no clear D gene. This CDR3 is 14 amino acids long. Germline loops: CDR1 SSHAT, CDR2 FNYEAQ (reference sequence). The CDR3 sequence: CASSLAQYTGELFF. For the CDR3, the DNA is TGTGCTAGCAGCTTAGCACAGTACACCGGGGAGCTGTTTTTT.

V gene TRBV5-1 combines with J gene TRBJ1-6; 9 bases are shared with TRBD1. Germline assignment: CDR1 SGHRS and CDR2 YFSETQ. The CDR3 is made up of 15 amino acids. Unmatched junction bases numbered 7, after V lost 3 bases and J lost 9 bases. CDR3 in amino acids: CASSSGTGNGSPLHF. The CDR3 nucleotides read TGCGCCAGCAGCTCCGGGACAGGGAACGGTTCACCCCTCCACTTT.

The V gene is TRBV13, the J gene TRBJ2-5; D is undetermined. This CDR3 region has 12 residues. Germline-derived CDR1 and CDR2 are PRHDT and FYEKMQ (reference sequence). Trimming left V 3 bases short and J 4 bases short, with 6 bases between. The CDR3 loop reads CASSLGIETQYF. As DNA, the CDR3 is TGTGCCAGCAGCTTGGGTATAGAGACCCAGTACTTC.

V gene TRBV25-1 combines with J gene TRBJ1-2, with D unresolved. CDR3 size: 14 residues. The V end was cut by 6 bases, the J end by 1 base, with 12 bases between. Germline-derived CDR1 and CDR2 are MGHDK and SYGVNS. The CDR3 DNA follows: TGTGCCAGCAGGGGATCAGCGCTTAACTATGGCTACACCTTC. Amino acids: CASRGSALNYGYTF.

This sequence joins TRBV29-1 and TRBJ2-1; 8 bases fit TRBD2. This CDR3 is 18 amino acids long. Germline values: CDR1 SQVTM, CDR2 ANQGSEA. V dropped 1 base and J dropped 0; count of bases not matched to a gene: 11. CDR3: CSVEGDASGRLSYNEQFF. Written as DNA, the CDR3 is TGCAGCGTTGAAGGCGACGCTAGCGGGCGCCTCTCCTACAATGAGCAGTTCTTC.

The gene calls are TRBV18 and TRBJ1-6, with no clear D. The CDR3 consists of 15 residues. With 2 bases removed from V and 5 bases from J, the gap between germline ends came to 10 bases. Germline CDR1 is KGHSH and CDR2 is LQKENI. This chain's CDR3 is CASSPNGQHNSPLHF. The CDR3 DNA reads TGTGCCAGCTCACCAAACGGCCAGCATAATTCACCCCTCCACTTT. The whole variable domain, remainder taken from reference TRBV18 and TRBJ1-6, is NAGVMQNPRHLVRRRGQEARLRCSPMKGHSHVYWYRQLPEEGLKFMVYLQKENIIDESGMPKERFSAEFPKEGPSILRIQQVVRGDSAAYFCASSPNGQHNSPLHFGNGTRLTVT.

Notes on this clone: This sample includes further DNA sequences coding for the same CDR3. V gene TRBV7-2 combines with J gene TRBJ2-7; TRBD2 agrees at 12 bases. The V gene end was trimmed by 2 bases and the J gene end by 6 bases; junction bases not matched to a gene: 5. Per the germline V gene, CDR1 is SGHTA and CDR2 is FQGNSA. This CDR3 has 15 residues. This CDR3 reads CASSLLAGGPGEQYF. Here the CDR3 DNA reads TGTGCCAGCAGCTTACTAGCGGGAGGGCCTGGCGAGCAGTACTTC.

V is TRBV7-9 and J is TRBJ1-2; perhaps TRBD1 as D (5 bases). The length of the CDR3 is 14 residues. V dropped 7 bases and J dropped 3 bases, with 15 bases sitting between them. Germline V CDR1 and CDR2: SEHNR, FQNEAQ (reference sequence). Here the CDR3 reads CASTARGRDYGYTF. The CDR3 DNA is TGTGCCAGCACCGCCCGGGGCAGAGACTATGGCTACACCTTC.

With regard to this clone: The same CDR3 is also encoded by other DNA sequences in this sample. The CDR3 sequence: CASSLLETQYF. DNA for the CDR3: TGTGCCAGCAGCTTATTAGAGACCCAGTACTTC. The chain uses TRBV5-6 and TRBJ2-5; no firm D call. Between the trimmed V and J ends, which lost 2 bases and 4 bases, there was a span of 3 bases. Germline CDR1 and CDR2: SGHDT and YYEEEE. The CDR3 runs 11 residues.

The chain carries TRBV18 and TRBJ1-4; possibly TRBD1 for D (5 bases). The CDR3 has 15 residues. The V end lost 1 base, the J end lost 10 bases, and 16 bases lay between the germline ends. CDR1 is KGHSH and CDR2 is LQKENI in the germline V gene. The CDR3 loop is CASSPQSGEGGKLFF. CDR3 nucleotides: TGTGCCAGCTCACCACAATCGGGGGAAGGTGGAAAACTGTTTTTT.

The CDR3 spells CASSSPASGIVVQYF. The DNA of the CDR3 is TGTGCCAGCAGCTCCCCGGCTAGCGGGATTGTAGTGCAGTATTTT. The chain joins TRBV7-9 to TRBJ2-3; 9 positions agree with TRBD2. This CDR3 spans 15 amino acids. Germline values: CDR1 SEHNR, CDR2 FQNEAQ (reference sequence). With 4 bases clipped from V and 11 bases from J, the junction kept 13 bases outside the gene matches.

V usage is TRBV6-6 and J usage is TRBJ2-7; TRBD1 matches at 10 bases. V gave up 0 bases and J gave up 4 bases; unmatched junction bases: 3. The germline V gene has CDR1 MNHNY and CDR2 SVGAGI (reference sequence). This CDR3 has 15 amino acids. The CDR3, as DNA: TGTGCCAGCAGTTACTCGGGACAGGGGTTTTACGAGCAGTACTTC. Its protein is CASSYSGQGFYEQYF.

The chain carries TRBV4-1 and TRBJ2-3, with 8 bases identical to TRBD2. CDR1 is MGHRA and CDR2 is YSYEKL in the germline V gene. J was trimmed by 4 bases and V by 1 base; bases with no gene match: 4. This CDR3 spans 15 amino acids. This CDR3 reads CASSQGLAPPDTQYF. The CDR3 nucleotides read TGCGCCAGCAGCCAAGGACTAGCGCCTCCAGATACGCAGTATTTT.

The rearrangement links TRBV5-1 to TRBJ1-1, with D unclear. Germline-derived CDR1 and CDR2 are SGHRS and YFSETQ. The CDR3 contains 14 residues. The V end was cut by 0 bases, the J end by 7 bases, with 13 bases between. For the CDR3, the DNA is TGCGCCAGCAGCTTGGAAGTTGTGGCAGGTGAAGCTTTCTTT. Translation: CASSLEVVAGEAFF.

The DNA of the CDR3 is TGTGCCATCAGTGAAGGGGACAGGGTTAGTTCACCCCTCCACTTT. Translating it yields CAISEGDRVSSPLHF. The chain carries TRBV10-3 and TRBJ1-6; 9 bases are shared with TRBD1. This CDR3 comprises 15 residues. The germline V gene encodes CDR1 ENHRY and CDR2 SYGVKD. J was trimmed by 9 bases and V by 3 bases; bases with no gene match: 6.

The V and J genes are TRBV4-3 and TRBJ2-7; TRBD1 matches at 8 bases. The germline CDR1 and CDR2 sequences are LGHNA and YSLEER. The CDR3 has 14 residues. V gave up 0 bases and J gave up 5 bases; unmatched junction bases: 3. CDR3 protein: CASSQESGGNEQYF. In nucleotides, the CDR3 is TGCGCCAGCAGCCAAGAATCAGGGGGCAACGAGCAGTACTTC.

The chain uses TRBV5-4 and TRBJ1-3; no firm D call. Per germline, CDR1 SGHNT and CDR2 YYREEE (reference sequence). V was cut by 0 bases and J by 3 bases, with 10 bases left in between. The CDR3 spans 15 residues. CDR3 in DNA: TGTGCCAGCAGCTTGGCAGAAGGGTATGGAAACACCATATATTTT. Translated, it gives CASSLAEGYGNTIYF.

This chain joins TRBV11-3 and TRBJ2-5; 7 bases map to TRBD1. Germline V gene sequence: CDR1 SGHNT, CDR2 YENEEA. V shed 8 bases, J shed 2 bases, and the junction held 5 bases outside the gene matches. This CDR3 contains 13 residues. CDR3 in amino acids: CASSTGLQETQYF. The CDR3 nucleotides are TGTGCCAGCTCGACAGGGCTTCAAGAGACCCAGTACTTC.

V gene TRBV29-1 combines with J gene TRBJ1-2, with D possibly matching TRBD1 (6 bases). Germline V gene lookup returns CDR1 SQVTM and CDR2 ANQGSEA. This CDR3 spans 17 amino acids. CDR3 protein: CTLDRWTEGDWGYGYTF. In DNA, the CDR3 is TGCACCCTTGATCGATGGACAGAAGGGGATTGGGGCTATGGCTACACCTTC. Looking up the rest from reference TRBV29-1 and TRBJ1-2 gives the full variable domain: SAVISQKPSRDICQRGTSLTIQCQVDSQVTMMFWYRQQPGQSLTLIATANQGSEATYESGFVIDKFPISRPNLTFSTLTVSNMSPEDSSIYLCTLDRWTEGDWGYGYTFGSGTRLTVV.

This clone was detected only once. Here the CDR3 reads CASSHGTGASYEQYF. For the CDR3, the DNA is TGTGCCAGCAGCCACGGGACAGGGGCTTCCTACGAGCAGTACTTC. The chain uses TRBV7-2 and TRBJ2-7; 10 bases fit TRBD1. The CDR3 sequence is 15 residues long. V lost 5 bases and J lost 1; bases outside the gene matches: 5. Per germline, CDR1 SGHTA and CDR2 FQGNSA.

V gene TRBV7-9 combines with J gene TRBJ1-1; 8 nucleotides align to TRBD1. CDR1 and CDR2 (germline): SEHNR, FQNEAQ (reference sequence). The trim removed 11 bases at V and 0 bases at J, leaving 5 bases unmatched. This CDR3 comprises 13 residues. The CDR3 loop reads CAGTGSLNTEAFF. CDR3 DNA sequence: TGTGCCGGGACAGGATCCTTGAACACTGAAGCTTTCTTT.

The chain has TRBV5-6 and TRBJ2-5; TRBD2 aligns across 11 bases. Trimming took 4 bases from V and 0 from J; bases not matched to a gene: 8. Germline CDR1 SGHDT, CDR2 YYEEEE. The length of the CDR3 is 17 residues. For the CDR3, the DNA is TGTGCCAGCAGCCGCGCGACTAGCGGGAATTACCAAGAGACCCAGTACTTC. Protein: CASSRATSGNYQETQYF.